This is a list of T cell receptor beta chains from one sample in a study of T cells after yellow fever vaccination. TCRdb processed the 5' RACE reads anew with MiXCR; each CDR3 protein has one entry. This table has about 160,000 distinct CDR3 sequences, roughly 9% appearing once. Sequenced here: CD8+ T cells sorted from PBMCs, sampled 45 days after the yellow fever booster vaccination. The receptors were sampled from a man younger than 35 who received the YFV17D yellow fever vaccine. The CDR3 runs from the conserved cysteine through the conserved F or W. A D gene is named only where the DNA matches it firmly. The listing skips clone size in some rows; elsewhere it reads once, few, many or a size class.

TRBJ2-1	TRBD2	TRBV15	few	CATSRDLAGEQLF	TGTGCCACCAGCAGAGATCTGGCGGGGGAACAGTTATTC
TRBJ2-1	NA	TRBV12-3/TRBV12-4	NA	CASSFSFPNNEQFF	TGTGCCAGCAGTTTTTCGTTTCCGAACAATGAGCAGTTCTTC
TRBJ2-3	NA	TRBV11-2	few	CASSWTPAGTDTQYF	TGTGCCAGCAGCTGGACCCCGGCTGGCACAGATACGCAGTATTTT
TRBJ2-3	NA	TRBV6-4	few	CASSVRGALLTDTQYF	TGTGCCAGCAGTGTACGGGGGGCGCTTCTCACAGATACGCAGTATTTT
TRBJ2-2	NA	TRBV4-1	few	CASSPGTSRVELFF	TGCGCCAGCAGCCCTGGGACTTCCAGGGTGGAGCTGTTTTTT
TRBJ2-3	NA	TRBV4-2	few	CASSQGFQGLDTQYF	TGTGCCAGCAGCCAAGGGTTCCAGGGGCTAGATACGCAGTATTTT
TRBJ2-2	NA	TRBV4-3	NA	CASSHPPMGELFF	TGCGCCAGCAGCCACCCGCCCATGGGGGAGCTGTTTTTT
TRBJ2-7	TRBD2	TRBV9	many	CASSVLAGGSYEQYF	TGTGCCAGCAGCGTGCTAGCGGGGGGATCCTACGAGCAGTACTTC
TRBJ1-3	NA	TRBV28	few	CASRSIRDPGSGNTIYF	TGTGCCAGCAGATCGATCCGGGACCCGGGCTCTGGAAACACCATATATTTT
TRBJ2-2	TRBD2	TRBV7-8	few	CASRRIWLAGAGELFF	TGTGCCAGCAGACGCATCTGGCTAGCGGGGGCCGGGGAGCTGTTTTTT
TRBJ2-4	NA	TRBV6-6	few	CASHGGETPPSIQYF	TGTGCCAGCCATGGGGGTGAGACCCCCCCGTCCATTCAGTACTTC
TRBJ2-7	NA	TRBV20-1	few	CSARQSYEQYF	TGCAGTGCTAGGCAGTCTTACGAGCAGTACTTC
TRBJ1-1	NA	TRBV27	few	CASSLYRLMNTEAFF	TGTGCCAGCAGTTTATATCGGCTGATGAACACTGAAGCTTTCTTT
TRBJ1-6	NA	TRBV27	few	CASSLRVLGSPLHF	TGTGCCAGCAGTTTAAGGGTTTTGGGTTCACCCCTCCACTTT
TRBJ1-6	NA	TRBV4-1	NA	CASSQAAAGYSPLHF	TGCGCCAGCAGCCAAGCTGCGGCAGGCTATTCACCCCTCCACTTT
TRBJ1-5	NA	TRBV13	NA	CASSSAGVQPQHF	TGTGCCAGCAGCTCCGCAGGGGTTCAGCCCCAGCATTTT
TRBJ2-4	NA	TRBV12-3/TRBV12-4	many	CASSFLGWDIQYF	TGTGCCAGCAGTTTTCTGGGTTGGGACATTCAGTACTTC
TRBJ2-7	NA	TRBV4-3	few	CASSQGLQGYEQYF	TGCGCCAGCAGCCAAGGCCTGCAGGGGTACGAGCAGTACTTC
TRBJ1-4	TRBD1	TRBV29-1	NA	CSVRDRTNEKLFF	TGCAGCGTACGGGACAGAACTAATGAAAAACTGTTTTTT
TRBJ2-5	NA	TRBV20-1	NA	CSAGSDRGPVTQYF	TGCAGTGCTGGCTCTGACCGGGGGCCAGTGACCCAGTACTTC
TRBJ2-7	TRBD2	TRBV13	many	CASSLGRGRPYF	TGTGCCAGCAGCTTAGGCCGCGGGAGGCCATACTTC
TRBJ2-3	TRBD1	TRBV4-3	many	CASSQTGGADTQYF	TGCGCCAGCAGCCAAACAGGGGGCGCAGATACGCAGTATTTT
TRBJ2-5	NA	TRBV4-1	few	CASSHPFRETQYF	TGCGCCAGCAGCCATCCATTCCGTGAGACCCAGTACTTC
TRBJ2-2	NA	TRBV29-1	few	CSVEQGWNTGELFF	TGCAGCGTTGAACAGGGATGGAACACCGGGGAGCTGTTTTTT
TRBJ2-1	TRBD1	TRBV4-3	few	CASSQVGQGLSNEQFF	TGCGCCAGCAGCCAAGTAGGACAGGGTTTATCCAATGAGCAGTTCTTC
TRBJ1-3	NA	TRBV7-9	few	CASSPAVGNTIYF	TGTGCCAGCAGCCCCGCAGTTGGGAACACCATATATTTT